The 17 T cell receptor beta chains reported below all come from one sample, sequenced in a study of blood T cell repertoires in COVID-19. Assay used: immunoSEQ multiplex PCR; TCRdb lists only in-frame clones, some missing. The sample has under 150,000 clones; 70% to 80% are singletons. Sequencing was performed on peripheral blood. The receptors come from a human donor in a cohort sampled during active COVID-19.

The genes are TRBV28 and TRBJ1-1, with 10 nucleotides matching TRBD1. Germline CDR1 reads MDHEN; CDR2 reads SYDVKM. Germline trimming cut 6 bases from V and 4 bases from J; bases unmatched to any gene: 11. The CDR3 is made up of 16 amino acids. The CDR3 nucleotides are TGTGCCAGCAGATTAGGGGGACAGGGGATGATCACTGAAGCTTTCTTT. Translation: CASRLGGQGMITEAFF.

The chain joins TRBV5-4 to TRBJ1-5; 9 nucleotides agree with TRBD1. In germline, CDR1 is SGHNT, CDR2 YYREEE (reference sequence). Trimming cost V 2 bases and J 6 bases; bases outside gene matches: 9. The CDR3 is 16 amino acids. In DNA form, the CDR3 reads TGTGCCAGCAGCTTAGGGGGGACAGGGTTTGGTCAGCCCCAGCATTTT. This encodes CASSLGGTGFGQPQHF. The complete variable domain, with remaining parts taken from reference TRBV5-4 and TRBJ1-5, reads ETGVTQSPTHLIKTRGQQVTLRCSSQSGHNTVSWYQQALGQGPQFIFQYYREEENGRGNFPPRFSGLQFPNYSSELNVNALELDDSALYLCASSLGGTGFGQPQHFGDGTRLSIL.

The genes are TRBV29-1 and TRBJ1-1, with 9 bases identical to TRBD1. Germline CDR1 reads SQVTM; CDR2 reads ANQGSEA. J lost 5 bases, V lost 7 bases, and 8 bases had no gene match. This CDR3 is 13 amino acids long. Written as DNA, the CDR3 is TGCAGCGGTCGGGACAGGGTGCCGACTGAAGCTTTCTTT. It is translated as CSGRDRVPTEAFF.

This chain connects TRBV5-1 to TRBJ2-7; TRBD1 aligns across 8 bases. The V segment lost 4 bases and the J segment 2 bases; nucleotides outside the gene matches: 8. The CDR3 spans 15 residues. Germline CDR1 reads SGHRS; CDR2 reads YFSETQ. In nucleotides, the CDR3 is TGCGCCAGCAGCCCAGCCGGGACAGGAGCCTACGAGCAGTACTTC. Translated: CASSPAGTGAYEQYF. Combining the CDR3 with reference TRBV5-1 and TRBJ2-7 gives the whole variable domain KAGVTQTPRYLIKTRGQQVTLSCSPISGHRSVSWYQQTPGQGLQFLFEYFSETQRNKGNFPGRFSGRQFSNSRSEMNVSTLELGDSALYLCASSPAGTGAYEQYFGPGTRLTVT.

The chain recombines TRBV20-1 with TRBJ2-1, with D possibly being TRBD2 (6 bases). The CDR3 has 10 residues. V was clipped by 3 bases and J by 10 bases, with 7 bases between them. Per germline, CDR1 DFQATT and CDR2 SNEGSKA (reference sequence). CDR3 loop: CSARRGEQFF. CDR3 sequence (DNA): TGCAGTGCTAGGCGGGGCGAGCAGTTCTTC.

This chain uses TRBV28 with TRBJ1-5, with D possibly TRBD1 on 5 matching bases. Germline CDR1 is MDHEN and CDR2 is SYDVKM. The CDR3 length is 18 residues. Deletions cut 4 bases from V and 5 bases from J, with 24 bases between. In DNA form, the CDR3 reads TGTGCCAGCAGTTCCATATGGGGAGGGGATCTTGCGTATCAGCCCCAGCATTTT. Translated: CASSSIWGGDLAYQPQHF.

The CDR3 nucleotides are TGTGCCAGCAGATCAGACTTACCGACGATGAGCTATGAGCAGTTCTTC. It is translated as CASRSDLPTMSYEQFF. The chain is built from TRBV7-9 and TRBJ2-1, with no clear D. Germline loops: CDR1 SEHNR, CDR2 FQNEAQ (reference sequence). The CDR3 is 16 residues long. V was trimmed by 6 bases and J by 8 bases, leaving 23 bases between them.

The genes are TRBV6-1 and TRBJ2-7; D perhaps matches TRBD2 (6 bases). V was trimmed by 1 base and J by 9 bases, leaving 22 bases between them. Germline V gives CDR1 MNHNS, CDR2 SASEGT. This CDR3 contains 16 residues. This chain's CDR3 is CASSEGVEGRITGQYF. The DNA for the CDR3 is TGTGCCAGCAGTGAAGGGGTGGAGGGGAGGATAACAGGGCAGTACTTC.

The chain joins TRBV5-4 to TRBJ2-7; 8 bases agree with TRBD1. Trimming cost V 4 bases and J 6 bases; bases outside gene matches: 12. There are 15 residues in the CDR3. CDR1 and CDR2 from the germline V gene are SGHNT and YYREEE (reference sequence). As DNA, the CDR3 is TGTGCCAGCAGCCCAGGACAGGGCAACACCCTCGAGCAGTACTTC. Translated, it gives CASSPGQGNTLEQYF.

The chain couples TRBV7-3 to TRBJ2-4; TRBD2 agrees at 7 bases. Losses at the gene ends were 4 bases for V and 9 bases for J; bases not matched to a gene: 0. CDR3 length: 11 amino acids. In germline, CDR1 is SGHTA, CDR2 FQGTGA. This CDR3 reads CASSSGGIQYF. CDR3 coding DNA: TGTGCCAGCAGCTCGGGGGGCATTCAGTACTTC.

The J gene is TRBJ2-5, the V gene TRBV5-1, with D possibly TRBD2 on 5 matching bases. This CDR3 contains 13 residues. Germline CDR1 SGHRS, CDR2 YFSETQ. Trimming stripped 5 bases from V and 3 bases from J, with 11 bases between. The CDR3 region has the DNA TGCGCCAGCAGTCGAGACTACAAAGAGACCCAGTACTTC. Translating gives CASSRDYKETQYF.

CDR3 sequence: CASSREGRSGYTF. CDR3 coding DNA: TGTGCCAGCAGCCGGGAGGGCCGGTCTGGCTACACCTTC. The chain is built from TRBV4-2 and TRBJ1-2; D uncertain. Trimming removed 4 bases from V and 7 bases from J, with 13 bases in between. Germline values: CDR1 LGHNA, CDR2 YNFKEQ. CDR3 length equals 13 residues.

This chain joins TRBV28 and TRBJ1-5, with D maybe TRBD1 (6 bases). The germline V and J ends were trimmed by 3 bases and 6 bases, with 15 bases remaining between them. CDR1 and CDR2 (germline): MDHEN, SYDVKM. This CDR3 region has 15 residues. CDR3 amino acids: CASSFGGARAQPQHF. DNA for the CDR3: TGTGCCAGCAGTTTCGGGGGGGCGAGGGCTCAGCCCCAGCATTTT.

The chain carries TRBV28 and TRBJ2-7; perhaps TRBD1 as D (6 bases). This CDR3 has 14 residues. Germline V gives CDR1 MDHEN, CDR2 SYDVKM. The V end was cut by 5 bases, the J end by 3 bases, with 14 bases between. The DNA for the CDR3 is TGTGCCAGCAGTCCCCCTTCAGGGGTCTACGAGCAGTACTTC. Its translation is CASSPPSGVYEQYF.

The chain joins TRBV2 to TRBJ1-5; the match to TRBD1 covers 11 bases. Losses at the gene ends were 8 bases for V and 6 bases for J; bases not matched to a gene: 9. CDR1 and CDR2 (germline): SNHLY, FYNNEI. This CDR3 is 15 amino acids long. Written as DNA, the CDR3 is TGTGCCAGCGAAGGCCGGGACAGGGGGGCTCAGCCCCAGCATTTT. Translating it yields CASEGRDRGAQPQHF.

The rearrangement links TRBV15 to TRBJ2-5; a weak D match, TRBD1 (6 bases). V was shortened by 2 bases and J by 1 base, with 11 bases between the two germline ends. This CDR3 has 15 residues. Per the germline V gene, CDR1 is LNHNV and CDR2 is YYDKDF (reference sequence). CDR3 loop: CATSRQGYVQETQYF. CDR3 nucleotides: TGTGCCACCAGCAGACAGGGGTATGTCCAAGAGACCCAGTACTTC.

The count of this clone is one. Other DNA sequences from this sample encode an identical CDR3 as well. This chain connects TRBV5-1 to TRBJ1-2, with a tentative D call TRBD1 (5 bases). Trimming took off 0 bases at V and 3 bases at J, with 24 bases between the two ends. The CDR3 contains 19 residues. Germline V gives CDR1 SGHRS, CDR2 YFSETQ. CDR3 sequence (DNA): TGCGCCAGCAGCTTGGAATGGCGGGGGGGAGCTGGTCGAGACTATGGCTACACCTTC. Amino acids: CASSLEWRGGAGRDYGYTF.